The present TCR beta chain was sequenced within a study of control samples from healthy donors and cancer patients. This clone was detected once. CDR1 and CDR2 (germline): MGHRA, YSYEKL. The CDR3 has 18 residues. J gave up 9 bases and V 0 bases, and 14 bases lay outside the gene matches. The protocol was immunoSEQ multiplex PCR, while the TCRdb copy is restricted to in-frame clones and leaves out a portion. Among 70,000 or so clones listed, nearly 85% were seen once. The sequencing input was blood. The TCR was taken from a man in his fifties or sixties in good health. The chain recombines TRBV4-1 with TRBJ2-2; TRBD2 matches 9 bases. The CDR3 here is CASSQEYPSGISPRELFF. The DNA of the CDR3 is TGCGCCAGCAGCCAAGAGTATCCTAGCGGGATCTCCCCCCGGGAGCTGTTTTTT.